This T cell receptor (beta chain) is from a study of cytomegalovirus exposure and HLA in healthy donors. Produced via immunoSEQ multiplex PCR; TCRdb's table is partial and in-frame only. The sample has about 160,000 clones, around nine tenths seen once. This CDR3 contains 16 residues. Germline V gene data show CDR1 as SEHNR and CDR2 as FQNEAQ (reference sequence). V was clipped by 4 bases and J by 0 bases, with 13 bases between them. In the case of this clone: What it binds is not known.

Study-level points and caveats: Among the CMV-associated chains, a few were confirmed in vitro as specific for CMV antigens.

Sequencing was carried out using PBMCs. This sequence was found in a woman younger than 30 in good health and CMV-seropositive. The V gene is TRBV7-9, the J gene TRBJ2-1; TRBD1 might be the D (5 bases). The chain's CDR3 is CASSSSWGRSYNEQFF. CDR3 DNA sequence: TGTGCCAGCAGCTCGTCTTGGGGCCGCTCCTACAATGAGCAGTTCTTC.